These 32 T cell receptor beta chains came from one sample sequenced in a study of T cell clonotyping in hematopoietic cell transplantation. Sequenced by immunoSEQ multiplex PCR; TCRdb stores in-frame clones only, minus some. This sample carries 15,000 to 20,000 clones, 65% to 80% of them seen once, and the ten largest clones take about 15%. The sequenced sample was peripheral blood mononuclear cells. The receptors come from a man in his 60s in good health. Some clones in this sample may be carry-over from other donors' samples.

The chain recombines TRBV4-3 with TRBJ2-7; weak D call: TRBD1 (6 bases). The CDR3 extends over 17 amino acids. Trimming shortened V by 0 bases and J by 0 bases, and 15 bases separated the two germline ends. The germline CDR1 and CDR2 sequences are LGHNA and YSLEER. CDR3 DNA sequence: TGCGCCAGCAGCCAAGATATATTAGGACAGAGCTCCTACGAGCAGTACTTC. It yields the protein CASSQDILGQSSYEQYF.

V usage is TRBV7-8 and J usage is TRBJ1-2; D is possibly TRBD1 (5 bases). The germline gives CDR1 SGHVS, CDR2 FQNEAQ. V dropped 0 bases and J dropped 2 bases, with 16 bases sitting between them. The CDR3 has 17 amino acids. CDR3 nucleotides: TGTGCCAGCAGCTTAGCGAGCAACCTTCGGGGGAACTATGGCTACACCTTC. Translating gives CASSLASNLRGNYGYTF.

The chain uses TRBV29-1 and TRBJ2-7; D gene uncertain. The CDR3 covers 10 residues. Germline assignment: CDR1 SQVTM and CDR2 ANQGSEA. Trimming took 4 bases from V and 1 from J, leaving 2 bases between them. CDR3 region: CSVGSYEQYF. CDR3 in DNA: TGCAGCGTTGGATCCTACGAGCAGTACTTC.

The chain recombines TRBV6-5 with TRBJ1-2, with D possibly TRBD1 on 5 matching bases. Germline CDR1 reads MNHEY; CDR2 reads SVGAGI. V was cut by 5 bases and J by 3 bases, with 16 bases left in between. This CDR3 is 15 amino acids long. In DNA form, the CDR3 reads TGTGCCAGCAGTCCGGGACTTCCGCGGGACTATGGCTACACCTTC. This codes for CASSPGLPRDYGYTF.

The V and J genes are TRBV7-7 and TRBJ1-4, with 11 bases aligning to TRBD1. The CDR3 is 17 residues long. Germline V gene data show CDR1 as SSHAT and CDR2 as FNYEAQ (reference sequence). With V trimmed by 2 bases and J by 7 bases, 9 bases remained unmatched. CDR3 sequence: CASSLLGPGTGGEKLFF. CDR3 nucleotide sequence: TGTGCCAGCAGCTTATTAGGACCCGGGACAGGGGGTGAAAAACTGTTTTTT. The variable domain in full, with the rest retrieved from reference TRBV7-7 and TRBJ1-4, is GAGVSQSPRYKVTKRGQDVTLRCDPISSHATLYWYQQALGQGPEFLTYFNYEAQPDKSGLPSDRFSAERPEGSISTLTIQRTEQRDSAMYRCASSLLGPGTGGEKLFFGSGTQLSVL.

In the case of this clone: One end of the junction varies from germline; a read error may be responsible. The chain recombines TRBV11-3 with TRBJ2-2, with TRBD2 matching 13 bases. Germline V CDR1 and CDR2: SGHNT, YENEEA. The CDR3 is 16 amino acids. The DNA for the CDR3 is TGTGCCGGCAGCACAGGGACTAGCGGGGACACCGGGGAGCTGTTTTTT. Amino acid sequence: CAGSTGTSGDTGELFF.

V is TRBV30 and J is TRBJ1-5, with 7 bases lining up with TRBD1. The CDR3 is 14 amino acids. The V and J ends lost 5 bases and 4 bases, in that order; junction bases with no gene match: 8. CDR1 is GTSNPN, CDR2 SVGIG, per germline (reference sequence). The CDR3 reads CAWGTGDRNQPQHF. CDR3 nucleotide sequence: TGTGCCTGGGGAACAGGGGACCGTAATCAGCCCCAGCATTTT.

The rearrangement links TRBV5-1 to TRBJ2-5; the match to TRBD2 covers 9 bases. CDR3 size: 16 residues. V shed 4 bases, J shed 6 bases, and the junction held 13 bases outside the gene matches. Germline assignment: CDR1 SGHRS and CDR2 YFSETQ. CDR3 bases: TGCGCCAGCAGCGTCAGCCCTAGCGGGGCCACGAAGACCCAGTACTTC. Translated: CASSVSPSGATKTQYF.

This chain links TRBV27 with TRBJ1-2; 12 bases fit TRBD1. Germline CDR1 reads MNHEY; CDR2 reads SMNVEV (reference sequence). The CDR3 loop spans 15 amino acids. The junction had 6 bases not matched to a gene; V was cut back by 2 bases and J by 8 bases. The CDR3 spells CASSLLGQGAQGYTF. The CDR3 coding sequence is TGTGCCAGCAGTTTACTGGGACAGGGGGCGCAAGGCTACACCTTC.

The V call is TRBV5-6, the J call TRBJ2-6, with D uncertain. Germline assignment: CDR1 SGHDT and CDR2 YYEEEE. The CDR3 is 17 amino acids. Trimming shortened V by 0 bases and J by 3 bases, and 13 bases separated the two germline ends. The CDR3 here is CASSLDWVGRGANVLTF. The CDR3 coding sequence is TGTGCCAGCAGCTTGGACTGGGTTGGTCGTGGGGCCAACGTCCTGACTTTC.

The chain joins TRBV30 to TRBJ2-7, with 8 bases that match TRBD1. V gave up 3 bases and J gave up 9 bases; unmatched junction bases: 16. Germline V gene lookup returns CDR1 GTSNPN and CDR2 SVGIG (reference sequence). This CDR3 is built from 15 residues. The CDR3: CAWRGTGTGGLRQYF. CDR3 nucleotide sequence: TGTGCCTGGAGAGGGACCGGGACAGGCGGCTTAAGGCAGTACTTC. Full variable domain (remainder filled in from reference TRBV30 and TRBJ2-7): SQTIHQWPATLVQPVGSPLSLECTVEGTSNPNLYWYRQAAGRGLQLLFYSVGIGQISSEVPQNLSASRPQDRQFILSSKKLLLSDSGFYLCAWRGTGTGGLRQYFGPGTRLTVT.

The CDR3 DNA reads as TGTGCCAGCAGGATACATAGGAATTCACCCCTCCACTTT. Translation gives CASRIHRNSPLHF. The chain carries TRBV28 and TRBJ1-6; D ambiguous. CDR1 and CDR2 (germline): MDHEN, SYDVKM. V lost 6 bases to trimming and J lost 7 bases, with 10 bases between them. The CDR3 is 13 amino acids. The variable domain in full, with the rest retrieved from reference TRBV28 and TRBJ1-6, is DVKVTQSSRYLVKRTGEKVFLECVQDMDHENMFWYRQDPGLGLRLIYFSYDVKMKEKGDIPEGYSVSREKKERFSLILESASTNQTSMYLCASRIHRNSPLHFGNGTRLTVT.

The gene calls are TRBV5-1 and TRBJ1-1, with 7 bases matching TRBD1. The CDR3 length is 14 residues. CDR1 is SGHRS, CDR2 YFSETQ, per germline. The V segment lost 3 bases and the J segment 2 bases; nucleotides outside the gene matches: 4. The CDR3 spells CASSSYRGNTEAFF. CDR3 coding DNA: TGCGCCAGCAGCTCGTACAGGGGAAACACTGAAGCTTTCTTT.

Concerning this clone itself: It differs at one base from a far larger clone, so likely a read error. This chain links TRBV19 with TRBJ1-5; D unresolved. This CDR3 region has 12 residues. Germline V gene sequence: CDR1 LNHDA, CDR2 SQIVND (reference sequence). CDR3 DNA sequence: TGTGCCAGTGGTATAGGGATTCAGCCCCAGCATTTT. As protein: CASGIGIQPQHF.

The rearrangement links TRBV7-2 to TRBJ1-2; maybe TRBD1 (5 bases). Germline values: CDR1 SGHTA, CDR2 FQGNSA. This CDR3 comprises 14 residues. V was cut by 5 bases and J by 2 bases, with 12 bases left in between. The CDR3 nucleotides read TGTGCCAGCAGCCCGGGGCCGGCGAACTATGGCTACACCTTC. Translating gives CASSPGPANYGYTF.

The CDR3 nucleotides are TGTGCCAGCAGTTACTTCGGACAGGGGGTCCCCGATGAGCAGTTCTTC. Protein: CASSYFGQGVPDEQFF. The V call is TRBV6-6, the J call TRBJ2-1, with 10 positions matching TRBD1. CDR3 size: 16 residues. Germline-derived CDR1 and CDR2 are MNHNY and SVGAGI (reference sequence). V gave up 1 base and J gave up 8 bases; unmatched junction bases: 8.

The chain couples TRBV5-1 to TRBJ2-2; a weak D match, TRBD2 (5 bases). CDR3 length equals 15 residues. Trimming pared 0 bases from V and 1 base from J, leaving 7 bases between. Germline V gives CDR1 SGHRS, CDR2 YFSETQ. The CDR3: CASSLAAGNTGELFF. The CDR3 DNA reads TGCGCCAGCAGCTTGGCCGCGGGGAACACCGGGGAGCTGTTTTTT.

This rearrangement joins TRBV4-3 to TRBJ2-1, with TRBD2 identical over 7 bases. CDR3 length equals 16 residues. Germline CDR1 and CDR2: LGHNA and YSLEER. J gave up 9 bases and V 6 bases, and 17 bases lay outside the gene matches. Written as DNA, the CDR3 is TGCGCCAGCAGTCCTATGGCGGGAGTGGTTTCTGGTGAGCAGTTCTTC. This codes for CASSPMAGVVSGEQFF.

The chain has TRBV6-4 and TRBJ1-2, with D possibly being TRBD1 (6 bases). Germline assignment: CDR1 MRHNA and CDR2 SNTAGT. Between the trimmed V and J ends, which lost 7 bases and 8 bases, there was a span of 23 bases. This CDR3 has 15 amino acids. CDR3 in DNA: TGTGCCAGCACCGGAACCCGGAGGGGGAGGGAAGGCTACACCTTC. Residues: CASTGTRRGREGYTF.

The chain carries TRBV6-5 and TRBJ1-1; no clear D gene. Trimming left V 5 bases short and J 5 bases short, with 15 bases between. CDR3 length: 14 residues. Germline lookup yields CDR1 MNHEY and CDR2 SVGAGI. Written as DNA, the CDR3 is TGTGCCAGCAGTCCTAGACGGGATGGTACTGAAGCTTTCTTT. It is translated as CASSPRRDGTEAFF.

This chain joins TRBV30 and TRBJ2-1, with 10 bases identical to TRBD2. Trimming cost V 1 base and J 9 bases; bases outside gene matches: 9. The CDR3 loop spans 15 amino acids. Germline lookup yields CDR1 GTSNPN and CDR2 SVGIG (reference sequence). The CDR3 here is CAWSAWSGGAGEQFF. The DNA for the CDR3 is TGTGCCTGGAGTGCGTGGAGCGGGGGGGCAGGTGAGCAGTTCTTC.

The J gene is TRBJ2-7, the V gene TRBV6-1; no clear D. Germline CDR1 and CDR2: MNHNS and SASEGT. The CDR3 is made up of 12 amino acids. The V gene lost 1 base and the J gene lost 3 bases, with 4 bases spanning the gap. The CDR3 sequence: CASSEGFYEQYF. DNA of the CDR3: TGTGCCAGCAGTGAAGGATTCTACGAGCAGTACTTC.

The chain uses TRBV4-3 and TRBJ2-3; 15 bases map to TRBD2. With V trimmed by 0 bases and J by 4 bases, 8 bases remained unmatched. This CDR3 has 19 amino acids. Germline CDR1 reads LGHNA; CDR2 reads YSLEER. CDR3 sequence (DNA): TGCGCCAGCAGCCAAGACCCGGGACTAGCGGGAGGATGGTCAGATACGCAGTATTTT. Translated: CASSQDPGLAGGWSDTQYF.

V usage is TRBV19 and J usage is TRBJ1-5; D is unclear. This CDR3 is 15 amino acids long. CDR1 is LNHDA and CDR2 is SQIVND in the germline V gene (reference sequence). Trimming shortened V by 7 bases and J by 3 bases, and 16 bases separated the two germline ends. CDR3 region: CASIGRESPNQPQHF. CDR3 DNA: TGTGCCAGTATCGGGAGAGAATCCCCCAATCAGCCCCAGCATTTT.

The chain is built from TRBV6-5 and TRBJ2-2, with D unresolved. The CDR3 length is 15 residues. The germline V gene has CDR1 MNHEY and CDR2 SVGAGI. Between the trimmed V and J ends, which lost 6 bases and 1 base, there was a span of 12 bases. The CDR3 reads CASSLIPQNTGELFF. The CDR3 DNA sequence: TGTGCCAGCAGCCTCATCCCCCAGAACACCGGGGAGCTGTTTTTT.

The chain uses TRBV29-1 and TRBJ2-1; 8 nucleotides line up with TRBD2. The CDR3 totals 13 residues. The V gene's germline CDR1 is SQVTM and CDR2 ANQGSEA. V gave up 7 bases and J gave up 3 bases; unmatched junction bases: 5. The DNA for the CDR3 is TGCAGCGCCGGGAGGGAATACTACAATGAGCAGTTCTTC. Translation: CSAGREYYNEQFF.

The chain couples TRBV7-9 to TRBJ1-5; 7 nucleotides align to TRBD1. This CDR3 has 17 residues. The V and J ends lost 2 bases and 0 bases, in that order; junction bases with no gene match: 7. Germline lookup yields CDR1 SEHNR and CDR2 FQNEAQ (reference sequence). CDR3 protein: CASSLWVGGYSNQPQHF. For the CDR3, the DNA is TGTGCCAGCAGCTTATGGGTAGGGGGCTATAGCAATCAGCCCCAGCATTTT.

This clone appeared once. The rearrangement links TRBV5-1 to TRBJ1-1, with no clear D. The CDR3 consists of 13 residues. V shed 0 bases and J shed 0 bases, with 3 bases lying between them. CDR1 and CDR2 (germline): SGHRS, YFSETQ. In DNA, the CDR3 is TGCGCCAGCAGCTTGGAGGTGAACACTGAAGCTTTCTTT. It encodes CASSLEVNTEAFF.

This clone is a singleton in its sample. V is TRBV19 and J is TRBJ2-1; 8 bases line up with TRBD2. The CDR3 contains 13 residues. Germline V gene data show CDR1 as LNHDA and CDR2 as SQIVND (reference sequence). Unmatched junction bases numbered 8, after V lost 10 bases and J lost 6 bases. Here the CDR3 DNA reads TGTGCCACCCAAGGACTAGCTAGCAATGAGCAGTTCTTC. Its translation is CATQGLASNEQFF.

The chain's CDR3 is CAWSHSDTQYF. CDR3 coding DNA: TGTGCCTGGAGTCATTCCGATACGCAGTATTTT. This chain joins TRBV30 and TRBJ2-3; unclear D gene. The CDR3 runs 11 residues. In germline, CDR1 is GTSNPN, CDR2 SVGIG (reference sequence). Trimming stripped 2 bases from V and 6 bases from J, with 6 bases between.

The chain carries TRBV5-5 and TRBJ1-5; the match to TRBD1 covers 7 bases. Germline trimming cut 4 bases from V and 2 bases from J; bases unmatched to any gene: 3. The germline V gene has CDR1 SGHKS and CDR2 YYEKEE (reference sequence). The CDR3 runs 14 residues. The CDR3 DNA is TGTGCCAGCAGCCCTACAGGGGGCAATCAGCCCCAGCATTTT. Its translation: CASSPTGGNQPQHF.

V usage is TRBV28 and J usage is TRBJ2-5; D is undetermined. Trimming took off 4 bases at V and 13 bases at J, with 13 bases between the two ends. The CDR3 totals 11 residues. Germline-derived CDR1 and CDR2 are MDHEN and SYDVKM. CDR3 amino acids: CASSSTMTTYF. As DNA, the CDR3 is TGTGCCAGCAGTTCCACCATGACCACGTACTTC.